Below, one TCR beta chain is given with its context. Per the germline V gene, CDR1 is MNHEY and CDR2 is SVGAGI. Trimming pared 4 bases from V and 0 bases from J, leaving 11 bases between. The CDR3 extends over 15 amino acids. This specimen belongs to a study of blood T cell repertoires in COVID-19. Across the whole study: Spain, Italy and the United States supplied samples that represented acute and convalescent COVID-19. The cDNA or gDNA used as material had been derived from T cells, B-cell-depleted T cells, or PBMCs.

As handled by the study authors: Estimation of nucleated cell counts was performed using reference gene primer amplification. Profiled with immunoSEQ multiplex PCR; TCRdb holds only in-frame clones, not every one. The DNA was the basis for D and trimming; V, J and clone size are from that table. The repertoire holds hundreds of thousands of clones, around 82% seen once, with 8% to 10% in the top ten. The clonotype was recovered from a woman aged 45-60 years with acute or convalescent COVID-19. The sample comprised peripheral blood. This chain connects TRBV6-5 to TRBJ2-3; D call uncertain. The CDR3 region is CASSSIKRSTDTQYF. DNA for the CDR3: TGTGCCAGCAGTTCGATAAAGCGAAGCACAGATACGCAGTATTTT.